This T cell receptor beta chain derives from a study of blood T cell repertoires in COVID-19. Study-wide context: The United States, Italy and Spain provided the acute and convalescent COVID-19 samples. PBMCs, B-cell-depleted T cells, or T cells were the source of the cDNA or gDNA that made up the material.

Seattle researchers signed up patients amid active infection and tracked them longitudinally. Per the original data handling: Nucleated cell counts were estimated from reference gene primer amplification. Generated by immunoSEQ multiplex PCR, the TCRdb table keeps only in-frame clones and is missing some. The V and J calls and clone size come from that table; D and trimming were worked out from the DNA. Of 270,000 or so clones listed, 70% to 90% are singletons. Trimming removed 3 bases at V and 8 bases at J, with 8 bases between. Germline CDR1 and CDR2: KGHSH and LQKENI. The CDR3 sequence is 12 residues long.

The chain employs TRBV18 and TRBJ2-1; D perhaps matches TRBD2 (5 bases). This TCR came from a woman younger than 45 with COVID-19, enrolled during active disease. Sequencing used peripheral blood. The CDR3 region has the DNA TGTGCCAGCTCACCGACCGGGGATGAGCAGTTCTTC. Amino acids: CASSPTGDEQFF.